The next 16 T cell receptor beta chains were all read from a single sample in a study of T cells in Graves' hyperthyroidism and ophthalmopathy. RNA transcripts yielded amplified TCR beta CDR3 regions. The study used the HTBI primer set for a first-round RT-PCR of the TCR CDR3. TCRdb itself ran the multiplex PCR reads through MiXCR, one entry per CDR3 protein. In the table there are 500,000 to 800,000 distinct CDR3 sequences, more than 14% of which are singletons. Input material: blood. Receptor source: a woman aged 45-65 years with Graves' ophthalmopathy.

In this sample, this clonotype turned up many times. The rearrangement links TRBV6-2 or TRBV6-3 to TRBJ1-2, with a tentative D call TRBD1 (5 bases). The CDR3 runs 13 residues. V lost 0 bases and J lost 8, with 10 bases in between. Germline V gives CDR1 MNHEY, CDR2 SVGEGT. The CDR3 reads CASSYSTAEGYTF. The CDR3 DNA is TGTGCCAGCAGTTACTCGACAGCAGAGGGCTACACCTTC.

This clonotype came up a few times. This chain joins TRBV4-3 and TRBJ1-5; D gene uncertain. In germline, CDR1 is LGHNA, CDR2 YSLEER. This CDR3 spans 15 amino acids. The V gene lost 0 bases and the J gene lost 0 bases, with 6 bases spanning the gap. CDR3 in amino acids: CASSQDLYSNQPQHF. The CDR3 nucleotides read TGCGCCAGCAGCCAAGACCTATATAGCAATCAGCCCCAGCATTTT.

With respect to this clonotype: This sequence may be a read error, since a much larger clone differs from it by one base. This sequence joins TRBV24-1 and TRBJ2-1; possibly TRBD1 or TRBD2 for D (5 bases each). This CDR3 has 15 residues. Germline V gives CDR1 KGHDR, CDR2 SFDVKD. The CDR3 nucleotides read TGTGCCGCCAGTGATGGGGACGGGCGCCACAATGAGCAGTTCTTC. It encodes CAASDGDGRHNEQFF.

This clonotype was found many times. CDR3 sequence (DNA): TGTGCCAGCAGTGAAGTCCTAGTCATGAACACTGAAGCTTTCTTT. It codes for CASSEVLVMNTEAFF. The chain has TRBV2 and TRBJ1-1; D ambiguous. With 1 base removed from V and 0 bases from J, the gap between germline ends came to 9 bases. The germline gives CDR1 SNHLY, CDR2 FYNNEI. This CDR3 comprises 15 residues.

The rearrangement links TRBV27 to TRBJ1-6, with 9 bases aligning to TRBD1. The trim removed 5 bases at V and 7 bases at J, leaving 6 bases unmatched. CDR1 and CDR2 from the germline V gene are MNHEY and SMNVEV (reference sequence). The CDR3 has 15 amino acids. The CDR3 here is CASSDRTGANSPLHF. For the CDR3, the DNA is TGTGCCAGCAGTGACCGGACAGGGGCGAATTCACCCCTCCACTTT.

The J gene is TRBJ2-7, the V gene TRBV27; D is possibly TRBD1 (6 bases). Trimming cost V 5 bases and J 3 bases, with 23 bases left between them. The germline gives CDR1 MNHEY, CDR2 SMNVEV (reference sequence). The CDR3 covers 17 residues. This chain's CDR3 is CASSPDETGVLLYEQYF. In nucleotides, the CDR3 is TGTGCCAGCAGTCCAGACGAGACAGGAGTTTTACTCTACGAGCAGTACTTC.

This chain connects TRBV24-1 to TRBJ2-1, with 10 bases that match TRBD1. The CDR3 totals 13 residues. Per germline, CDR1 KGHDR and CDR2 SFDVKD. The J segment lost 10 bases and the V segment lost 4 bases, leaving 3 bases of the junction unmatched. The CDR3 spells CATSETGGWEQFF. CDR3 DNA sequence: TGTGCCACCAGTGAGACAGGGGGCTGGGAGCAGTTCTTC.

This clonotype came up many times. In DNA form, the CDR3 reads TGCAGTGCTAGAGTCGCAAAGGTCCTTTCGCTCCAGTACTTC. Residues: CSARVAKVLSLQYF. The rearrangement joins TRBV20-1 to TRBJ2-5; D uncertain. CDR1 is DFQATT, CDR2 SNEGSKA, per germline (reference sequence). CDR3 length equals 14 residues. Trimming removed 1 base at V and 10 bases at J, with 19 bases between.

This clonotype appeared a few times. The chain combines TRBV11-3 with TRBJ1-5, with unresolved D. V was clipped by 1 base and J by 6 bases, with 7 bases between them. CDR1 is SGHNT and CDR2 is YENEEA in the germline V gene. The CDR3 contains 13 residues. CDR3 DNA sequence: TGTGCCAGCAGCTTAGCGCGGCTTCAGCCCCAGCATTTT. Translating it yields CASSLARLQPQHF.

The chain joins TRBV27 to TRBJ2-6, with D possibly TRBD1 on 5 matching bases. This CDR3 spans 18 amino acids. CDR1 is MNHEY, CDR2 SMNVEV, per germline (reference sequence). Deletions cut 1 base from V and 0 bases from J, with 13 bases between. CDR3 bases: TGTGCCAGCAGTTTATATGGGGCGTTGAGCTCTGGGGCCAACGTCCTGACTTTC. Translation gives CASSLYGALSSGANVLTF.

This clonotype was counted ten times or more. The V call is TRBV13, the J call TRBJ2-5, with 7 nucleotides matching TRBD1. V was clipped by 4 bases and J by 2 bases; unmatched bases: 1. Germline assignment: CDR1 PRHDT and CDR2 FYEKMQ (reference sequence). The CDR3 is 13 residues long. CDR3 coding DNA: TGTGCCAGCAGCTCGGGACAGCAAGAGACCCAGTACTTC. It encodes CASSSGQQETQYF.

This clonotype was recorded a few times. This may come from a read error, since a much larger clone is one base off. The chain is built from TRBV6-5 and TRBJ2-5; D unresolved. This CDR3 has 17 residues. The germline CDR1 and CDR2 sequences are MNHEY and SVGAGI. This CDR3 is CASNYSKLVRYGETQYF. CDR3 DNA: TGTGCCAGCAATTACTCGAAGCTCGTGCGGTACGGGGAGACCCAGTACTTC.

This clonotype showed up many times. The chain has TRBV12-3 or TRBV12-4 and TRBJ2-1; 7 nucleotides agree with TRBD1. Trimming cost V 5 bases and J 9 bases; bases outside gene matches: 4. This CDR3 has 12 residues. The CDR3 protein is CASSEGDSEQFF. The CDR3 DNA is TGTGCCAGCAGTGAAGGGGACAGTGAGCAGTTCTTC.

The V gene is TRBV29-1, the J gene TRBJ2-3; D is ambiguous. CDR3 length: 13 residues. The V end was cut by 8 bases, the J end by 1 base, with 13 bases between. Germline values: CDR1 SQVTM, CDR2 ANQGSEA. The CDR3 region is CSSWLGGTDTQYF. Here the CDR3 DNA reads TGCAGCAGCTGGCTTGGGGGCACAGATACGCAGTATTTT.

The sample holds a few counts of this clonotype. The chain carries TRBV29-1 and TRBJ2-7; 11 bases agree with TRBD2. Germline V gene lookup returns CDR1 SQVTM and CDR2 ANQGSEA. J gave up 3 bases and V 5 bases, and 6 bases lay outside the gene matches. The CDR3 is made up of 14 amino acids. CDR3 DNA: TGCAGCGTTTCACCGGGACTAGCGGACTACGAGCAGTACTTC. Encoded protein: CSVSPGLADYEQYF.

This clonotype was seen ten or more times. This chain uses TRBV20-1 with TRBJ1-1, with unresolved D. The V and J ends lost 1 base and 0 bases respectively, with 18 bases between them. Germline V gene data show CDR1 as DFQATT and CDR2 as SNEGSKA (reference sequence). The CDR3 has 17 residues. The CDR3: CSARGGGKRIMNTEAFF. The CDR3 bases are TGCAGTGCTAGAGGGGGAGGGAAGCGAATAATGAACACTGAAGCTTTCTTT.